This T cell receptor beta chain was observed in a study of blood T cell repertoires in COVID-19. Recruitment covered about 25 US areas and drew participants whose ages spanned about 18 to 100 years. Cohorts were assigned according to the clinical history that participants reported. This clone was observed a single time. V gave up 3 bases and J gave up 4 bases, with 6 bases separating them. The CDR3 is 11 residues long. Germline CDR1 is DFQATT and CDR2 is SNEGSKA (reference sequence). Generated by immunoSEQ multiplex PCR, the TCRdb table keeps only in-frame clones and is missing some. This table has more than 300,000 clones, more than 85% appearing once.

The clonotype comes from a woman aged 30 to 39 who had been exposed to COVID-19. The chain uses TRBV20-1 and TRBJ1-2, with D unresolved. Sequencing input: PBMCs or T cells enriched from blood (not recorded which). CDR3 in amino acids: CSASTGYGYTF. The CDR3 coding sequence is TGCAGTGCTAGTACGGGCTATGGCTACACCTTC.